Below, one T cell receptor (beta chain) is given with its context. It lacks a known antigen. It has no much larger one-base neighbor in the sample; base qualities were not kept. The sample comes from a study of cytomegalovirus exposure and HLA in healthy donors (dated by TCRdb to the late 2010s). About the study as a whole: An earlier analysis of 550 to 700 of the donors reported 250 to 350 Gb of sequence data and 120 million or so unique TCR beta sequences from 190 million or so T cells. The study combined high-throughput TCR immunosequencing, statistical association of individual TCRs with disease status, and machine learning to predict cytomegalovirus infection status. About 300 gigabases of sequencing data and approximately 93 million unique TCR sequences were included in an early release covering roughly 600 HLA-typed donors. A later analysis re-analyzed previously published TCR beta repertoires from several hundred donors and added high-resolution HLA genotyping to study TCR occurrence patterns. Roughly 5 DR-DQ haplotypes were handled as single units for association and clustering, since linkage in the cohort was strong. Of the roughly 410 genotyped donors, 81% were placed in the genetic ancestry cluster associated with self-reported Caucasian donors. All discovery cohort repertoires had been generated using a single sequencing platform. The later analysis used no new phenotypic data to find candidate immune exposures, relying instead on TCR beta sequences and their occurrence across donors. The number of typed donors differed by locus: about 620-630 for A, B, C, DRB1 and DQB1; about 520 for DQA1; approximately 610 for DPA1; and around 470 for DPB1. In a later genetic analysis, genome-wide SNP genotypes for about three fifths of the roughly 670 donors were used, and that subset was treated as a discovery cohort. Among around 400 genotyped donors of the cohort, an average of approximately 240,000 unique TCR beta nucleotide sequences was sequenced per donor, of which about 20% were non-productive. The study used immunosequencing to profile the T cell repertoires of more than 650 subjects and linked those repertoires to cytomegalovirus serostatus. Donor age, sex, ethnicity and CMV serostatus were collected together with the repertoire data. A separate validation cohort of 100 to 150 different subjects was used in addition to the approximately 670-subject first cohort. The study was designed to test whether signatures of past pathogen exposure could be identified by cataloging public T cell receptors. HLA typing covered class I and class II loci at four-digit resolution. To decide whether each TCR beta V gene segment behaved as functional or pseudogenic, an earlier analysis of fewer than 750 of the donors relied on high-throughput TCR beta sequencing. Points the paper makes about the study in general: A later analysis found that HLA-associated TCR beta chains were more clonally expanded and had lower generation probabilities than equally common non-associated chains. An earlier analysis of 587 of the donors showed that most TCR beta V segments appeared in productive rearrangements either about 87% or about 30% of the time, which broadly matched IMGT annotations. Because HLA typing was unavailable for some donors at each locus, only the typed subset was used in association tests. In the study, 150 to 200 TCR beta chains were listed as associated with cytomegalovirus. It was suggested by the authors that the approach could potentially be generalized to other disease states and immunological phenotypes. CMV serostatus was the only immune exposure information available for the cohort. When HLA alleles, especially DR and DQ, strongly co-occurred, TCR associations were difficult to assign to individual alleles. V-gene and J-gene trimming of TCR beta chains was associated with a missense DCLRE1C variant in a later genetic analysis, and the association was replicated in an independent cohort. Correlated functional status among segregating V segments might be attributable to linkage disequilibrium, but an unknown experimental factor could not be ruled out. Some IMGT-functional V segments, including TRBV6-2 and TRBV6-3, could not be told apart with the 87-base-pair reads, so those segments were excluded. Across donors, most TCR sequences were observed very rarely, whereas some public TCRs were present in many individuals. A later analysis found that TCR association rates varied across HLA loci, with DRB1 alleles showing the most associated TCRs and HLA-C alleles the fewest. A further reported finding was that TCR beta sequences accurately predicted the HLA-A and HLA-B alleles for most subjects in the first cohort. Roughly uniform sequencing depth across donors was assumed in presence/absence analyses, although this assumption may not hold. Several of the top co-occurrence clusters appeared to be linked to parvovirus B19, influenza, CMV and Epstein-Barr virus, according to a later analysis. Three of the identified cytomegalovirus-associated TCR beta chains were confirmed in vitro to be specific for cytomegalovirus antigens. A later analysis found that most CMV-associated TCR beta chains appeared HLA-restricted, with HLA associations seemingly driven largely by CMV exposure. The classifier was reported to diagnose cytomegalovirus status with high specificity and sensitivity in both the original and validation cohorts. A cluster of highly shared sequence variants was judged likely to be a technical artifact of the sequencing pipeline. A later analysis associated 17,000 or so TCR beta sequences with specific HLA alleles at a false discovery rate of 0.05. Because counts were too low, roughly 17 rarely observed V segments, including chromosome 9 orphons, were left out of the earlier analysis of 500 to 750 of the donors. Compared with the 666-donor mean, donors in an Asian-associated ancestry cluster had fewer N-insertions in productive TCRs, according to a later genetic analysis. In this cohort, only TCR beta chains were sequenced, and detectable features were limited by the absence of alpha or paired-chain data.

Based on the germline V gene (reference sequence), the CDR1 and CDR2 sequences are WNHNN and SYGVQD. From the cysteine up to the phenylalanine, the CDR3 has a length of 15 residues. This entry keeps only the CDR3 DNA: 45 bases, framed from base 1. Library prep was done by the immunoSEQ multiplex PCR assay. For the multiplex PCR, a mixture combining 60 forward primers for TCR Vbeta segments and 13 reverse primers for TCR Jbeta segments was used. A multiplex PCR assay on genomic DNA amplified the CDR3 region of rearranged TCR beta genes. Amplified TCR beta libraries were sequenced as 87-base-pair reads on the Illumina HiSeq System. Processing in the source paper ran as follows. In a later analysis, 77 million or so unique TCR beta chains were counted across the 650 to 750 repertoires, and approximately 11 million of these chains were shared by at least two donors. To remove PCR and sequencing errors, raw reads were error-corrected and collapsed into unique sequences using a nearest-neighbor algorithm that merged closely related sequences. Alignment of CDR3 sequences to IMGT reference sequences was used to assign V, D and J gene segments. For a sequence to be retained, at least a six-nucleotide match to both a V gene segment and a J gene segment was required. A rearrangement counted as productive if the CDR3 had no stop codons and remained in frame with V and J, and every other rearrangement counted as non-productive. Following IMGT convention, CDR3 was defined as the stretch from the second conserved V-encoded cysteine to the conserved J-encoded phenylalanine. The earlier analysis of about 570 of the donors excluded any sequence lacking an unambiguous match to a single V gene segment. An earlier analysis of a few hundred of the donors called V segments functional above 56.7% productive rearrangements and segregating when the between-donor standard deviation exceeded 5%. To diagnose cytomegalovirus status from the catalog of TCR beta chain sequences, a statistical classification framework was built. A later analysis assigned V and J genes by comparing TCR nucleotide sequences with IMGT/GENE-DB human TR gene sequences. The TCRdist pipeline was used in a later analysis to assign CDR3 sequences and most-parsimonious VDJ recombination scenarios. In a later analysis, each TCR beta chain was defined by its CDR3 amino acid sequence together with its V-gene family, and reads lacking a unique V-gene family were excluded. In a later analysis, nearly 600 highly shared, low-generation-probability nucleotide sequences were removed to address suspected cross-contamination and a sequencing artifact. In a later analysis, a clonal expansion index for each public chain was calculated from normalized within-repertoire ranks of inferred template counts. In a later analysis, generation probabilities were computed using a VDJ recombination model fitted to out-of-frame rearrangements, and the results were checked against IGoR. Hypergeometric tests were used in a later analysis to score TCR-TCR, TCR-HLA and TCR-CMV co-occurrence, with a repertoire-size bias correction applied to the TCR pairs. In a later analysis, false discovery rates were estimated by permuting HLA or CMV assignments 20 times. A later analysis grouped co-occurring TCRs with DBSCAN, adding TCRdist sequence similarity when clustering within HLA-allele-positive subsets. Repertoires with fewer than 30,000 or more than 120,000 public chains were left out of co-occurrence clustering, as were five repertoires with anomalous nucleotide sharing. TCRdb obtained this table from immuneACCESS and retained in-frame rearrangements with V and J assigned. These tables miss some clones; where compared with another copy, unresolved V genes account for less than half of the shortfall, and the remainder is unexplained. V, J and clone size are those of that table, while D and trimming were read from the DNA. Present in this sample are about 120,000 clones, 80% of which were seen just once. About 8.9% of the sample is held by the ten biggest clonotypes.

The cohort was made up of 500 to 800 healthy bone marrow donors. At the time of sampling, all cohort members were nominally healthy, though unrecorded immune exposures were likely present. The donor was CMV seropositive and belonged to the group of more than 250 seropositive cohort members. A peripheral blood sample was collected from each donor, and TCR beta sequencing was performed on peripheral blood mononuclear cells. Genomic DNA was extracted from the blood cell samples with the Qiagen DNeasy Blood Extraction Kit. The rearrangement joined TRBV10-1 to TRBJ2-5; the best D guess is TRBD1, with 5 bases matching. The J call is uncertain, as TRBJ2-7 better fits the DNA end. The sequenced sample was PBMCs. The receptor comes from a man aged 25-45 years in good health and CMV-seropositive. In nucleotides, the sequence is TGCGCCAGCAGTGAGTCGGGGTGGACATCCTACGAGCAGTACTTC. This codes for CASSESGWTSYEQYF.